Included here is one T cell receptor beta chain sequence, with context. The antigen remains undetermined. These data belong to a study of T cell responses to AZD1222 COVID-19 vaccine. Points from the study as a whole: Targets within unmutated variant regions were reportedly found for nearly half of spike-specific TCRs.

Method: immunoSEQ multiplex PCR; TCRdb's copy keeps in-frame clones and lacks some. Of 150,000 to 200,000 clones detected, 75% to 90% appear once; the ten largest clones hold under 8%. V gave up 0 bases and J gave up 0 bases, with 12 bases separating them. The CDR3 covers 17 residues. In germline, CDR1 is MGHRA, CDR2 YSYEKL. This receptor was taken from an adult in good health. The source was peripheral blood, collected on day 0 of AZD1222 vaccination. The rearrangement links TRBV4-1 to TRBJ2-1; perhaps TRBD1 as D (5 bases). The CDR3 bases are TGCGCCAGCAGCCAAGACCCCCAGGGAAGCTCCTACAATGAGCAGTTCTTC. This translates into CASSQDPQGSSYNEQFF.